The table lists the clone carrying this T cell receptor beta chain with a count of one. Its antigen is unknown. CDR1 and CDR2 from the germline V gene are MNHNY and SVGAGI (reference sequence). This CDR3 contains 15 residues. The V end lost 6 bases, the J end lost 8 bases, and 19 bases lay between the germline ends. This sample was taken from a study of shared clonotypes between healthy human individuals. Sequencing used immunoSEQ multiplex PCR; TCRdb keeps in-frame clones, though not all of them. This sample has 2 million to 2.5 million clones; more than 85% occur once, and the top ten carry about 0.39%. Study-wide results and limits: Sampling covered nothing but blood. Tissue TCR repertoires likely differ from those found in blood. Richness estimates generally favored naive over memory subsets.

This sequence originates from a man aged 18-30 years in good health. Some clones in this sample may be carry-over from other donors' samples. The sequenced material came from naive CD4+ T cells from PBMCs. Stated subset: CD45RA+ positively selected. The rearrangement joins TRBV6-6 to TRBJ1-4, with no clear D. CDR3 DNA sequence: TGTGCCAGCAGCCCGGCCCGGATTAGAGGGGAAAAACTGTTTTTT. This sequence encodes CASSPARIRGEKLFF.